These T cell receptor beta chains were read from a single sample in a study of blood T cell repertoires in COVID-19. Generated by immunoSEQ multiplex PCR, the TCRdb table keeps only in-frame clones and is missing some. The table lists approximately 100,000 clones, 81% of them singletons. The sample comprised peripheral blood. These receptors all come from a man in his 60s with acute or convalescent COVID-19. The CDR3 runs from the conserved cysteine through the conserved F or W. A D gene is named only where the DNA matches it firmly. Size values are once, few and many counts, or a class for expanded clones, and some rows have none.

D: .; V: TRBV5-8; length: 15; size: .; J: TRBJ1-1; DNA: TGTGCCAGCAGCTCTGGGGCTTTGATGAACACTGAAGCTTTCTTT; CDR3: CASSSGALMNTEAFF
D: TRBD1; V: TRBV6-5; length: 15; size: .; J: TRBJ1-4; DNA: TGTGCCAGCAGCGGGACAGTAGCAACTAATGAAAAACTGTTTTTT; CDR3: CASSGTVATNEKLFF
D: .; V: TRBV19; length: 15; size: .; J: TRBJ1-2; DNA: TGTGCCAGTAGTCCCGAAACCGGTAGGGGGTTAGGCTACACCTTC; CDR3: CASSPETGRGLGYTF
D: TRBD2; V: TRBV3-1/TRBV3-2; length: 18; size: .; J: TRBJ2-2; DNA: TGTGCCAGCAGCCAAGAGGAGCGGGGGCGACCGAACACCGGGGAGCTGTTTTTT; CDR3: CASSQEERGRPNTGELFF
D: .; V: TRBV5-6; length: 14; size: .; J: TRBJ2-3; DNA: TGTGCCAGCAGCTTACGACAGTACACAGATACGCAGTATTTT; CDR3: CASSLRQYTDTQYF
D: .; V: TRBV19; length: 15; size: once; J: TRBJ2-2; DNA: TGTGCCAGTAGTATAGAAGACAGGAACACCGGGGAGCTGTTTTTT; CDR3: CASSIEDRNTGELFF
D: .; V: TRBV7-2; length: 15; size: .; J: TRBJ2-7; DNA: TGTGCCAGCAGCCAGGGGTTGGGGAGCTCCTACGAGCAGTACTTC; CDR3: CASSQGLGSSYEQYF
D: TRBD2; V: TRBV28; length: 14; size: .; J: TRBJ2-7; DNA: TGTGCCAGCAGTTTAGCGGGAGATAGGTACGAGCAGTACTTC; CDR3: CASSLAGDRYEQYF
D: .; V: TRBV7-9; length: 16; size: medium-sized; J: TRBJ1-5; DNA: TGTGCCAGCAGCTCCCCCGAGGGTGAGGATAATCAGCCCCAGCATTTT; CDR3: CASSSPEGEDNQPQHF
D: .; V: TRBV19; length: 18; size: .; J: TRBJ2-1; DNA: TGTGCCAGTAGTATTTTGGTCGGCGGAGGAGGGTCCTACAATGAGCAGTTCTTC; CDR3: CASSILVGGGGSYNEQFF
D: .; V: TRBV30; length: 13; size: .; J: TRBJ1-2; DNA: TGTGCCTGGAGTCTTGGCAGTAACTATGGCTACACCTTC; CDR3: CAWSLGSNYGYTF
D: TRBD2; V: TRBV27; length: 15; size: .; J: TRBJ2-3; DNA: TGTGCCAGCAGACCCACTAGCGGGATTACAGATACGCAGTATTTT; CDR3: CASRPTSGITDTQYF
D: .; V: TRBV5-1; length: 14; size: .; J: TRBJ2-2; DNA: TGCGCCAGCAGGGAAACAGGGATGACCGGGGAGCTGTTTTTT; CDR3: CASRETGMTGELFF